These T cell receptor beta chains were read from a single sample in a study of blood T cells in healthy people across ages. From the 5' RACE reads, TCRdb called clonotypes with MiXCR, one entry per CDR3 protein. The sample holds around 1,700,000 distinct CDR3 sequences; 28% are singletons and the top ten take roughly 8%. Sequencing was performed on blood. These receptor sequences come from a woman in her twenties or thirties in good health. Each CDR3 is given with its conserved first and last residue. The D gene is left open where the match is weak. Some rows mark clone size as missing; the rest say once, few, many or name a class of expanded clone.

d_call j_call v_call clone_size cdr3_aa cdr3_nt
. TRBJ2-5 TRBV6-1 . CASLGLTVGQETQYF TGTGCCAGCCTCGGGCTTACGGTGGGTCAAGAGACCCAGTACTTC
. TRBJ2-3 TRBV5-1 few CASSETGQDTQYF TGCGCCAGCAGCGAAACAGGGCAAGATACGCAGTATTTT
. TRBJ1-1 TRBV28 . CACHREYTEAFF TGTGCCTGCCACAGGGAGTACACTGAAGCTTTCTTT
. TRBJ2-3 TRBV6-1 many CASKDESTDTQYF TGTGCCAGCAAGGACGAGTCGACAGATACGCAGTATTTT
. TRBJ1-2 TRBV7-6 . CASSQHPTGGYTF TGTGCCAGCAGCCAACACCCTACAGGGGGCTACACCTTC
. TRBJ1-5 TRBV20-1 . CSAKGKGNQPQHF TGCAGTGCTAAGGGGAAGGGTAATCAGCCCCAGCATTTT
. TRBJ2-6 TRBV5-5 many CASTLGTVAGYGANVLTF TGTGCCAGCACGCTAGGGACCGTCGCAGGCTACGGGGCCAACGTCCTGACTTTC
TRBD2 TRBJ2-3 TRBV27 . CASSLSSLAGTTDTQYF TGTGCCAGCAGTTTATCGTCACTAGCGGGGACCACAGATACGCAGTATTTT
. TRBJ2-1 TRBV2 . CASGVATYNEQFF TGTGCCAGCGGGGTAGCCACCTACAATGAGCAGTTCTTC
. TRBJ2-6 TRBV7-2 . CASSLMGYGANVLTF TGTGCCAGCAGCTTAATGGGATATGGGGCCAACGTCCTGACTTTC
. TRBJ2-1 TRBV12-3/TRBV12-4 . CASRLQGRTYNEQFF TGTGCCAGCAGGTTACAGGGTCGCACCTACAATGAGCAGTTCTTC
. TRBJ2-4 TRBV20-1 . CSAISSDNSYNEQYF TGCAGTGCTATCTCCTCGGACAACTCCTACAATGAGCAGTACTTC
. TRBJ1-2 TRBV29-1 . CSVVILAGGKDYGYTF TGCAGCGTTGTTATCCTAGCGGGGGGGAAGGACTATGGCTACACCTTC
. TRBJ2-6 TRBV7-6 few CASSLGSRGSLAGANVLTF TGTGCCAGCAGCTTAGGATCAAGGGGATCGCTGGCTGGGGCCAACGTCCTGACTTTC
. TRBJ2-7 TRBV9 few CASSVGPEPTYEQYF TGTGCCAGCAGCGTAGGTCCCGAGCCTACCTACGAGCAGTACTTC
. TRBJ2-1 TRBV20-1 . CSAGNGAKDSEQFF TGCAGTGCAGGCAATGGAGCGAAAGACAGTGAGCAGTTCTTC
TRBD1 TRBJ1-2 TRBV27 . CATLRQGANYGYTF TGTGCCACCCTTAGACAGGGGGCTAACTATGGCTACACCTTC
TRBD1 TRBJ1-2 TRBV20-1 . CSAGTQGDYGYTF TGCAGTGCTGGTACACAGGGGGACTATGGCTACACCTTC
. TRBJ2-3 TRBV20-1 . CSARNRPDTDTQYF TGCAGTGCTAGAAACAGACCCGACACAGATACGCAGTATTTT
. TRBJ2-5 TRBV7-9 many CASTSYDVGQETQYF TGTGCCAGCACCTCTTATGACGTGGGCCAAGAGACCCAGTACTTC
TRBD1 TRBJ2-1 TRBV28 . CASSPGTGDPPYNEQFF TGTGCCAGCAGTCCCGGGACAGGGGATCCCCCATACAATGAGCAGTTCTTC
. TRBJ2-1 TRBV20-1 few CSAPVIYNEQFF TGCAGTGCTCCGGTTATTTACAATGAGCAGTTCTTC
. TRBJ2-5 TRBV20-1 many CSARAGVRETQYF TGCAGTGCTAGAGCGGGAGTCAGAGAGACCCAGTACTTC
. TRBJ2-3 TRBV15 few CATSRIPGGTTDTQYF TGTGCCACCAGCAGAATCCCAGGAGGGACGACAGATACGCAGTATTTT
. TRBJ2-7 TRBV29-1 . CSVEGGTEPYNEQYF TGCAGCGTTGAAGGCGGGACAGAACCCTACAATGAGCAGTACTTC
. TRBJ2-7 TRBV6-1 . CASRLTGRDEQYF TGTGCCAGCAGGTTGACAGGGAGGGACGAGCAGTACTTC
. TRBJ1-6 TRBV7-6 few CASSKIFNSPLHF TGTGCCAGCAGTAAGATATTCAATTCACCCCTCCACTTT
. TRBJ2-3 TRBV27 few CASRPSWGIRDTQYF TGTGCCAGCAGACCATCCTGGGGGATCAGAGATACGCAGTATTTT
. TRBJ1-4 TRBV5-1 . CASSFPQGGVDGEKLFF TGCGCCAGCAGCTTTCCCCAAGGGGGAGTAGACGGGGAAAAACTGTTTTTT
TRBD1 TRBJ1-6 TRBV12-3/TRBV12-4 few CASRSGTGDSPLHF TGTGCCAGCAGATCCGGGACAGGGGATTCACCCCTCCACTTT
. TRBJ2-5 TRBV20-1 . CSSPIGGGVQETQYF TGCAGTTCCCCGATAGGGGGGGGAGTGCAGGAGACCCAGTACTTC
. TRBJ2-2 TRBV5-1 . CASSFRPGQGVTGELFF TGCGCCAGCAGCTTCCGCCCAGGGCAGGGTGTTACCGGGGAGCTGTTTTTT
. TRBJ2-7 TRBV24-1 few CATSESHRPSNEQYF TGTGCCACCAGTGAATCCCACAGGCCAAGTAACGAGCAGTACTTC
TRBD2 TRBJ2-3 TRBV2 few CAREFLAGTDTQYF TGTGCCAGGGAATTCCTAGCGGGCACAGATACGCAGTATTTT
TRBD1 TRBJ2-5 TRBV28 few CASSSPQGIQETQYF TGTGCCAGCAGTTCCCCACAGGGGATCCAAGAGACCCAGTACTTC
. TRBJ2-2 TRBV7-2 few CASSYRLGRTGELFF TGTGCCAGCAGCTACCGATTGGGAAGGACCGGGGAGCTGTTTTTT
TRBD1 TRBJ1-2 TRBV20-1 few CSARDRDRGDYGYTF TGCAGTGCTAGAGATAGGGACAGGGGAGACTATGGCTACACCTTC
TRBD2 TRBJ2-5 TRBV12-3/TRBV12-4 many CASSSRTSPQETQYF TGTGCCAGCAGTTCCCGGACTAGTCCTCAGGAGACCCAGTACTTC
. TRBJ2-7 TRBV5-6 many CASSLVTRQYEQYF TGTGCCAGCAGCTTGGTGACTCGTCAGTACGAGCAGTACTTC
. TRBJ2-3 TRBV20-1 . CSARDPKNSADTQYF TGCAGTGCTAGAGATCCCAAAAATAGCGCAGATACGCAGTATTTT
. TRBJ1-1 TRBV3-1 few CASSQVGESAFF TGTGCCAGCAGCCAAGTTGGAGAGAGCGCTTTCTTT
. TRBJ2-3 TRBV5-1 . CASSLEARGADTQYF TGCGCCAGCAGCTTGGAGGCGCGGGGAGCAGATACGCAGTATTTT